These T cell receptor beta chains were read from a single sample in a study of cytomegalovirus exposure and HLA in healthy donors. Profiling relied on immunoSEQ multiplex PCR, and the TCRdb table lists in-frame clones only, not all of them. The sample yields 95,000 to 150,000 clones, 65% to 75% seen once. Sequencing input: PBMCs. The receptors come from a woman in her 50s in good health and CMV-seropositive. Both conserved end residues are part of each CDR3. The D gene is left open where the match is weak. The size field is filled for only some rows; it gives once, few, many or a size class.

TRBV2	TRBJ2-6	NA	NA	CASSVGSLGANVLTF	TGTGCCAGCAGTGTGGGCAGCTTGGGGGCCAACGTCCTGACTTTC
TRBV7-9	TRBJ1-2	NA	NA	CASSLASRANGRDGYTF	TGTGCCAGCAGCTTAGCAAGCAGGGCGAACGGTCGGGATGGCTACACCTTC
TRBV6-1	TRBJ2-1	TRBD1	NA	CASRGQLASDEQFF	TGTGCCAGCAGGGGACAGCTAGCATCCGATGAGCAGTTCTTC
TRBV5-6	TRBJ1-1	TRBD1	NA	CASSGTGVNTEAFF	TGTGCCAGCAGCGGGACAGGGGTGAACACTGAAGCTTTCTTT
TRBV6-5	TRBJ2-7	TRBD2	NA	CASSLSGRGVYEQYF	TGTGCCAGCAGTCTATCGGGGAGGGGAGTCTACGAGCAGTACTTC
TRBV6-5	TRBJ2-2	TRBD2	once	CASSYLRGGAGELFF	TGTGCCAGCAGTTACTTGCGGGGGGGGGCCGGGGAGCTGTTTTTT
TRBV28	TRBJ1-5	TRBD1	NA	CASSLGQGNQPQHF	TGTGCCAGCAGTTTAGGACAGGGTAATCAGCCCCAGCATTTT
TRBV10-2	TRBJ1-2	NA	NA	CASSDQDYGYTF	TGCGCCAGCAGTGACCAGGACTATGGCTACACCTTC
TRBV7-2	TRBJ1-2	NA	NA	CASSFEGARGGYTF	TGTGCCAGCAGCTTCGAGGGAGCCCGGGGGGGCTACACCTTC
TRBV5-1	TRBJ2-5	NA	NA	CASSSYGGPETQYF	TGCGCCAGCAGCTCTTACGGGGGGCCGGAGACCCAGTACTTC
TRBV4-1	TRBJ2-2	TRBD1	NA	CASSQGVSGTGTGELFF	TGCGCCAGCAGCCAAGGGGTCTCCGGGACAGGGACCGGGGAGCTGTTTTTT
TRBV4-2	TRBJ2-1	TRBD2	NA	CASSQDPGLAVFSEQFF	TGTGCCAGCAGCCAAGATCCGGGACTAGCGGTATTTAGTGAGCAGTTCTTC
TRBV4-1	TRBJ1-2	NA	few	CASSQGGADFYGYTF	TGCGCCAGCAGCCAAGGGGGAGCAGATTTCTATGGCTACACCTTC
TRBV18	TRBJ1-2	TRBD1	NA	CASSPGTGYYGYTF	TGTGCCAGCTCACCTGGGACAGGGTACTATGGCTACACCTTC
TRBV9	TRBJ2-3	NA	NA	CASSPRGSTDTQYF	TGTGCCAGCAGCCCCCGGGGGAGCACAGATACGCAGTATTTT
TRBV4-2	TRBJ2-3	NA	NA	CASSQELSGTDTQYF	TGTGCCAGCAGCCAAGAGCTGAGCGGCACAGATACGCAGTATTTT
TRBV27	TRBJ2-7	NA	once	CASSSKTTIGYEQYF	TGTGCCAGCAGTTCAAAGACAACCATCGGCTACGAGCAGTACTTC
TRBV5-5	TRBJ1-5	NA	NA	CASSLAPHQPQHF	TGTGCCAGCAGCCTAGCCCCCCATCAGCCCCAGCATTTT
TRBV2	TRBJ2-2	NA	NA	CASREGAPNTGELFF	TGTGCCAGCAGAGAGGGCGCCCCGAACACCGGGGAGCTGTTTTTT
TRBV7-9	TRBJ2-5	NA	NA	CASSPLEGRKTQYF	TGTGCCAGCAGCCCCCTTGAGGGTAGAAAGACCCAGTACTTC
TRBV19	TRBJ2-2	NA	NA	CASLVPNTGELFF	TGTGCCAGTCTTGTTCCGAACACCGGGGAGCTGTTTTTT
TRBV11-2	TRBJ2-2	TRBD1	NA	CASSPEGQVTGELFF	TGTGCCAGCAGCCCCGAGGGACAGGTGACCGGGGAGCTGTTTTTT
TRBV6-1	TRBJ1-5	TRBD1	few	CASSEDRGLQPQHF	TGTGCCAGCAGTGAAGACAGGGGGCTGCAGCCCCAGCATTTT
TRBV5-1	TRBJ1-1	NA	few	CASSLAFLNTEAFF	TGCGCCAGCAGCTTGGCCTTCCTCAACACTGAAGCTTTCTTT
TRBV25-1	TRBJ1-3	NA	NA	CASSEAGRNTIYF	TGTGCCAGCAGTGAAGCAGGGAGAAACACCATATATTTT
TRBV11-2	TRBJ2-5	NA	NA	CASSLYETQYF	TGTGCCAGCAGCCTGTATGAGACCCAGTACTTC
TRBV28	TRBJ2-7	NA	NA	CASSAYHRDPIPYEQYF	TGTGCCAGCAGTGCCTACCACAGGGATCCGATACCCTACGAGCAGTACTTC
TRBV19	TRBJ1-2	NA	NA	CASSLRENYGYTF	TGTGCCAGTAGTCTCAGGGAAAACTATGGCTACACCTTC
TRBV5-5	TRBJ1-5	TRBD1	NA	CASSFGQGDQPQHF	TGTGCCAGCAGTTTTGGACAGGGCGATCAGCCCCAGCATTTT
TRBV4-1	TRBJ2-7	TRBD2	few	CASRRSYLAGASEEQYF	TGCGCCAGCAGACGTAGTTACTTAGCGGGGGCCTCGGAAGAGCAGTACTTC
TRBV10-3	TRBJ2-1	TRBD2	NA	CAISETQRGDNEQFF	TGTGCCATCAGTGAGACCCAGCGGGGGGACAATGAGCAGTTCTTC
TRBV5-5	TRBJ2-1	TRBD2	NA	CASSLVSGGSNEQFF	TGTGCCAGCAGCTTGGTTAGCGGGGGGTCTAATGAGCAGTTCTTC
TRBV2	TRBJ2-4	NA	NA	CASRSGTRKNIQYF	TGTGCCAGCAGATCCGGGACACGCAAAAACATTCAGTACTTC
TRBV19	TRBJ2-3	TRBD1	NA	CASEKTGGTDTQYF	TGTGCCAGTGAAAAGACAGGGGGCACAGATACGCAGTATTTT
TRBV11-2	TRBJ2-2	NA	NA	CASSSIRDPGELFF	TGTGCCAGCAGCTCTATCCGTGATCCCGGGGAGCTGTTTTTT